Listed here is a single TCR beta chain. Other nucleotide sequences from this sample produce the same CDR3. There are 13 residues in the CDR3. Germline V gene lookup returns CDR1 MNHEY and CDR2 SVGAGI. V lost 2 bases to trimming and J lost 2 bases, with 6 bases between them. Original methodology: Cell counts per sample came from amplifying reference gene primers. Sequencing used immunoSEQ multiplex PCR; TCRdb keeps in-frame clones, though not all of them. D and trimming come from the DNA, and the V and J calls and clone size come from that table. The sample yields about 200,000 clones, about 90% seen once. The data were taken from a study of blood T cell repertoires in COVID-19. Recovered participants had two consecutive negative NP/OP PCR tests, healthcare professional clearance, or symptom resolution.

This chain connects TRBV6-5 to TRBJ1-1; D perhaps matches TRBD1 (6 bases). The source of this sequence is a man aged 25 to 40 who had recovered from COVID-19. Sequencing input: PBMCs or T cells enriched from blood (not recorded which). CDR3 nucleotide sequence: TGTGCCAGCAGTTACGGGGGCAACACTGAAGCTTTCTTT. This translates into CASSYGGNTEAFF.